The entry that follows covers one TCR beta chain sequence. Its antigen is currently unknown. Both 60 Vbeta primers and 13 Jbeta primers went into the PCR. Repertoires were generated with immunoSEQ multiplex PCR, while TCRdb's copy carries only in-frame clones and drops some. In the table there are nearly 200,000 clones, roughly 77% of which are singletons. The germline V gene has CDR1 MNHEY and CDR2 SMNVEV (reference sequence). CDR3 length: 15 residues. V lost 5 bases and J lost 4, with 18 bases in between. The data stem from a study of cytomegalovirus exposure and HLA in healthy donors. Study observations and caveats: A later analysis reportedly found that, within productive TCRs, an Asian-associated ancestry cluster had fewer N-insertions than the mean observed across the approximately 600 donors. Being productive about 90% or about 30% of the time was typical of most TCR beta V segments in an earlier analysis. TCR beta chains numbering under 200 were designated cytomegalovirus-associated.

The clonotype was recovered from a male donor in good health and CMV-seropositive. This rearrangement joins TRBV27 to TRBJ2-7; possibly TRBD2 for D (5 bases). The sample taken for sequencing was PBMCs. In nucleotides, the CDR3 is TGTGCCAGCAGTCGTCCAAGGACTGGCATTTACGAGCAGTACTTC. Protein: CASSRPRTGIYEQYF.